This TCR beta chain appears in the sequencing data of a study of STAT5B mutations in CD4+ large granular lymphocyte leukemia. Repertoires were generated with immunoSEQ multiplex PCR, while TCRdb's copy carries only in-frame clones and drops some. This table holds around 37,000 clones, around 75% found once. Sample: CD4+ T cells from blood buffy coats. This sequence was found in a human donor in good health.

CDR3 region: CASSLTGGQAGDTQYF. As DNA, the CDR3 is TGTGCCAGCAGCTTAACGGGGGGGCAGGCGGGGGATACGCAGTATTTT. This sequence joins TRBV7-2 and TRBJ2-3; the match to TRBD2 covers 8 bases. Germline CDR1 SGHTA, CDR2 FQGNSA. V was clipped by 2 bases and J by 6 bases; unmatched bases: 10. CDR3 length: 16 amino acids.